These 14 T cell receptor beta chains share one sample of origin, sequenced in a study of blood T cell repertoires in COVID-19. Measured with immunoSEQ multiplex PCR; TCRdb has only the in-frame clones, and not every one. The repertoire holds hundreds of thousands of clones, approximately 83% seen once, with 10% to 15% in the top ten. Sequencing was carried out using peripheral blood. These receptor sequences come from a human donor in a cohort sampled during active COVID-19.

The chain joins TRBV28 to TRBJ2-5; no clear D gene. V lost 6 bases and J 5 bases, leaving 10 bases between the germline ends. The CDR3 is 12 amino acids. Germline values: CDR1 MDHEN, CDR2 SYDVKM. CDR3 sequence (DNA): TGTGCCAGCAGAGCCCCTCCGGAGACCCAGTACTTC. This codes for CASRAPPETQYF.

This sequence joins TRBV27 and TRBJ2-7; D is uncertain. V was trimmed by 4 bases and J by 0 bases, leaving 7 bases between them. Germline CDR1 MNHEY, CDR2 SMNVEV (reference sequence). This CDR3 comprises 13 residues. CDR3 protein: CASSWRSSYEQYF. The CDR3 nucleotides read TGTGCCAGCAGTTGGAGAAGCTCCTACGAGCAGTACTTC.

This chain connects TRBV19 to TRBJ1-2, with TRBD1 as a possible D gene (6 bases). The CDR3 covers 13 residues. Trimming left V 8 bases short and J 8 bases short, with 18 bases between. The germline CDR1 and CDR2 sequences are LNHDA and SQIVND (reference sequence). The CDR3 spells CASRTFFGGGYTF. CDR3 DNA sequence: TGTGCCAGTCGAACGTTTTTTGGGGGCGGCTACACCTTC.

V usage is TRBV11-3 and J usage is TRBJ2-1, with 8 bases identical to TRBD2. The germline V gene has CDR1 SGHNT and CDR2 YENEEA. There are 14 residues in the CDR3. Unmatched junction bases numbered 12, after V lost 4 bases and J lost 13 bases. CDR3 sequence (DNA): TGTGCCAGCAGCTCAACCGGGACTAGTAGTCCCCAGTTCTTC. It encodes CASSSTGTSSPQFF.

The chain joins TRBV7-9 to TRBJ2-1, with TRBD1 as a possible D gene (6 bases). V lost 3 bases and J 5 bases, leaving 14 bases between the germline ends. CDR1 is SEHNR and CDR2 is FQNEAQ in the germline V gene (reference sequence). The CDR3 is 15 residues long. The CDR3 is CASSFRGLYNNEQFF. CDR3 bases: TGTGCCAGCAGCTTCAGGGGATTGTATAACAATGAGCAGTTCTTC.

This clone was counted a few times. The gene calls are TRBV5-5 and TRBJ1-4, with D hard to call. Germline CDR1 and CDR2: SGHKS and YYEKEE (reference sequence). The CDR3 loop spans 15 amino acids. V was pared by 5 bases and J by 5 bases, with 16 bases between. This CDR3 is CASSKTSAGNEKLFF. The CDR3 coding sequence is TGTGCCAGCAGTAAAACAAGCGCGGGCAATGAAAAACTGTTTTTT.

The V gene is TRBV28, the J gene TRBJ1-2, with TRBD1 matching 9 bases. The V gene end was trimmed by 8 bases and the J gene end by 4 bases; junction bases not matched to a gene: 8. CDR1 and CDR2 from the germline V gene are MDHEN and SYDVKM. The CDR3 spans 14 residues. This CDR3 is CASATNRGLYGYTF. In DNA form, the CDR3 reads TGTGCCAGCGCGACTAACAGGGGGCTCTATGGCTACACCTTC.

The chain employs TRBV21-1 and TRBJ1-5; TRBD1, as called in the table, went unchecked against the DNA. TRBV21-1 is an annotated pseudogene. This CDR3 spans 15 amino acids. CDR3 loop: CASSIGQATNQPQHF. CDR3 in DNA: TGTGCCAGCAGCATTGGACAGGCGACTAATCAGCCCCAGCATTTT.

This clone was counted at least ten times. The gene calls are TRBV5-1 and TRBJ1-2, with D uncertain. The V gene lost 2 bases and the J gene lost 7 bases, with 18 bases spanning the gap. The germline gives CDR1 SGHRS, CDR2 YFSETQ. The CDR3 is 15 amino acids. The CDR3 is CASSFEGRQGGGYTF. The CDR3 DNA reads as TGCGCCAGCAGCTTCGAAGGACGGCAAGGAGGTGGCTACACCTTC.

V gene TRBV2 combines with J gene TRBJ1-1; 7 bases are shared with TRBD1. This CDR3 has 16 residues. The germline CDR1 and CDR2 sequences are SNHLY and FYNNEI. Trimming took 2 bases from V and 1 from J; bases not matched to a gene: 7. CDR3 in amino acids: CASSERGRLQNTEAFF. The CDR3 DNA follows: TGTGCCAGCAGTGAAAGGGGGCGACTACAGAACACTGAAGCTTTCTTT.

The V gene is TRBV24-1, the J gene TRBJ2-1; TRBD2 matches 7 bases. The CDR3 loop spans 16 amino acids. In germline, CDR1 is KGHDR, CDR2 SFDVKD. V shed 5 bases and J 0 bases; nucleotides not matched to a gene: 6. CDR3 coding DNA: TGTGCCACCAGTGCTAGGCCGGGAGGCTCCTACAATGAGCAGTTCTTC. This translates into CATSARPGGSYNEQFF.

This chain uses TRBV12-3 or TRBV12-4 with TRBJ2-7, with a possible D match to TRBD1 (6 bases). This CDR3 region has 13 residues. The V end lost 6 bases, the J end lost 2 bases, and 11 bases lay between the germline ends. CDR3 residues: CASSEDRTYEQYF. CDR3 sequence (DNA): TGTGCCAGCAGCGAGGACAGAACCTACGAGCAGTACTTC.

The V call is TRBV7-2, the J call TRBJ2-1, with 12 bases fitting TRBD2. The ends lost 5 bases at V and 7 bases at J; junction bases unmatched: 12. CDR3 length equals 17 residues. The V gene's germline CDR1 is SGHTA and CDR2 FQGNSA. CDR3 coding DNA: TGTGCCAGCAGCCCGAGCAGACTAGCGGGAGAAAAGAATGAGCAGTTCTTC. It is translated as CASSPSRLAGEKNEQFF.

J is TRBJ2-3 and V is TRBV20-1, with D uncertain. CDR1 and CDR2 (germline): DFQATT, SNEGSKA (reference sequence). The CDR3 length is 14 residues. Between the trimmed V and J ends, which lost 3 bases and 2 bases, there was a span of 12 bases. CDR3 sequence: CSASALEYTDTQYF. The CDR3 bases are TGCAGTGCTAGTGCGCTGGAGTACACAGATACGCAGTATTTT.